This T cell receptor (beta chain) was sequenced during a study of spatial heterogeneity in lung cancer. Study-level information: The count of detected beta-chain sequences consistently exceeded that of alpha-chain sequences. Averaged across combinations, each unique TCR and UMI pairing appeared more than ten times in raw reads, which were uncorrected.

V shed 6 bases and J shed 3 bases, with 17 bases lying between them. The CDR3 runs 16 residues. Germline CDR1 is MGHDK and CDR2 is SYGVNS. Time point indicated: sample taken at primary tumor resection. Whole RNA, isolated from tumor, nontumor lung or frozen PBMC, was sequenced without prior sorting. Via MiXCR, TCRdb re-called the 5' RACE reads, giving one row per CDR3 protein. The profile shows under 25,000 distinct CDR3 sequences, roughly 7% of them singletons. This clonotype has at least ten counts. V and J are TRBV25-1 and TRBJ1-4, with D possibly matching TRBD1 (5 bases). This sequence was found in a male donor with early-stage non-small cell lung cancer. The sample was PBMCs, taken at surgery. This CDR3 reads CASSGAGFSANEKLFF. DNA of the CDR3: TGTGCCAGCAGCGGAGCAGGGTTTTCGGCTAATGAAAAACTGTTTTTT.